This T cell receptor (beta chain) derives from a study of T cell changes during pregnancy in multiple sclerosis. The CDR3 spans 15 residues. J lost 7 bases, V lost 0 bases, and 5 bases had no gene match. The germline CDR1 and CDR2 sequences are SGHNT and YYREEE (reference sequence). Profiling relied on immunoSEQ multiplex PCR, and the TCRdb table lists in-frame clones only, not all of them. Found here are fewer than 50,000 clones, 85% to 95% of them singletons; the top ten hold less than 5.5%. The sequence was collected from a female donor with multiple sclerosis, enrolled in a pregnancy study. Here the sequenced sample was CD8+ T cells from peripheral blood mononuclear cells, taken before pregnancy. The rearrangement links TRBV5-4 to TRBJ2-1; 9 bases agree with TRBD1. This chain's CDR3 is CASSLGDRVGNEQFF. The CDR3 DNA is TGTGCCAGCAGCTTGGGGGACAGGGTAGGGAATGAGCAGTTCTTC.